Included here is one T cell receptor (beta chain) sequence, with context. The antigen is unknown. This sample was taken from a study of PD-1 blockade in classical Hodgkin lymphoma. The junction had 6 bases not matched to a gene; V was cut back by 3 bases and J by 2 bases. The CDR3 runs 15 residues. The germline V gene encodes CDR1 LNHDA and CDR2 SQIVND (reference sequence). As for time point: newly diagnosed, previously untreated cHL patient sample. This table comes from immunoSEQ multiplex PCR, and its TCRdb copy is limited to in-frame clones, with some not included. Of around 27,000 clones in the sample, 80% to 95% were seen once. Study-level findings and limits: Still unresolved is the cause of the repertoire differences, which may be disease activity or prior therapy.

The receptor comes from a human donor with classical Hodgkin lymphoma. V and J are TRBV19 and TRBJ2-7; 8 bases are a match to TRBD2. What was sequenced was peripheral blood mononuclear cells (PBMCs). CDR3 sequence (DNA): TGTGCCAGTAGTATGACTAGCGACCAAACCTACGAGCAGTACTTC. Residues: CASSMTSDQTYEQYF.